The clone carrying this T cell receptor beta chain was seen many times. The antigen is not known. The sample comes from a study of T cells in Graves' hyperthyroidism and ophthalmopathy. Whole-study findings and limits: Expanded thyroid clonotypes (above 0.001) were mostly also found in blood. Ophthalmopathy was told apart from stable hyperthyroidism by a 13 V-J model.

TCR beta CDR3 region amplification was performed from RNA transcripts. HTBI primers were used for first-round RT-PCR of the TCR CDR3. A single record per CDR3 protein comes from TCRdb applying MiXCR to the multiplex PCR reads. The sample yields 360,000 or so distinct CDR3 sequences, about 19% seen once. Germline lookup yields CDR1 MNHEY and CDR2 SVGEGT. The CDR3 contains 17 residues. The junction had 12 bases not matched to a gene; V was cut back by 2 bases and J by 5 bases. Diagnosis rested on symptoms, serum thyroxine and TRAb, thyroid ultrasound, and orbital computed tomography. V usage is TRBV6-2 or TRBV6-3 and J usage is TRBJ2-5; 9 bases map to TRBD2. The sample consisted of blood. The origin of this receptor is a woman aged 18-29 years with Graves' hyperthyroidism. CDR3 protein: CASSYAGGSGGWETQYF. In DNA form, the CDR3 reads TGTGCCAGCAGTTACGCCGGGGGTAGCGGGGGTTGGGAGACCCAGTACTTC.